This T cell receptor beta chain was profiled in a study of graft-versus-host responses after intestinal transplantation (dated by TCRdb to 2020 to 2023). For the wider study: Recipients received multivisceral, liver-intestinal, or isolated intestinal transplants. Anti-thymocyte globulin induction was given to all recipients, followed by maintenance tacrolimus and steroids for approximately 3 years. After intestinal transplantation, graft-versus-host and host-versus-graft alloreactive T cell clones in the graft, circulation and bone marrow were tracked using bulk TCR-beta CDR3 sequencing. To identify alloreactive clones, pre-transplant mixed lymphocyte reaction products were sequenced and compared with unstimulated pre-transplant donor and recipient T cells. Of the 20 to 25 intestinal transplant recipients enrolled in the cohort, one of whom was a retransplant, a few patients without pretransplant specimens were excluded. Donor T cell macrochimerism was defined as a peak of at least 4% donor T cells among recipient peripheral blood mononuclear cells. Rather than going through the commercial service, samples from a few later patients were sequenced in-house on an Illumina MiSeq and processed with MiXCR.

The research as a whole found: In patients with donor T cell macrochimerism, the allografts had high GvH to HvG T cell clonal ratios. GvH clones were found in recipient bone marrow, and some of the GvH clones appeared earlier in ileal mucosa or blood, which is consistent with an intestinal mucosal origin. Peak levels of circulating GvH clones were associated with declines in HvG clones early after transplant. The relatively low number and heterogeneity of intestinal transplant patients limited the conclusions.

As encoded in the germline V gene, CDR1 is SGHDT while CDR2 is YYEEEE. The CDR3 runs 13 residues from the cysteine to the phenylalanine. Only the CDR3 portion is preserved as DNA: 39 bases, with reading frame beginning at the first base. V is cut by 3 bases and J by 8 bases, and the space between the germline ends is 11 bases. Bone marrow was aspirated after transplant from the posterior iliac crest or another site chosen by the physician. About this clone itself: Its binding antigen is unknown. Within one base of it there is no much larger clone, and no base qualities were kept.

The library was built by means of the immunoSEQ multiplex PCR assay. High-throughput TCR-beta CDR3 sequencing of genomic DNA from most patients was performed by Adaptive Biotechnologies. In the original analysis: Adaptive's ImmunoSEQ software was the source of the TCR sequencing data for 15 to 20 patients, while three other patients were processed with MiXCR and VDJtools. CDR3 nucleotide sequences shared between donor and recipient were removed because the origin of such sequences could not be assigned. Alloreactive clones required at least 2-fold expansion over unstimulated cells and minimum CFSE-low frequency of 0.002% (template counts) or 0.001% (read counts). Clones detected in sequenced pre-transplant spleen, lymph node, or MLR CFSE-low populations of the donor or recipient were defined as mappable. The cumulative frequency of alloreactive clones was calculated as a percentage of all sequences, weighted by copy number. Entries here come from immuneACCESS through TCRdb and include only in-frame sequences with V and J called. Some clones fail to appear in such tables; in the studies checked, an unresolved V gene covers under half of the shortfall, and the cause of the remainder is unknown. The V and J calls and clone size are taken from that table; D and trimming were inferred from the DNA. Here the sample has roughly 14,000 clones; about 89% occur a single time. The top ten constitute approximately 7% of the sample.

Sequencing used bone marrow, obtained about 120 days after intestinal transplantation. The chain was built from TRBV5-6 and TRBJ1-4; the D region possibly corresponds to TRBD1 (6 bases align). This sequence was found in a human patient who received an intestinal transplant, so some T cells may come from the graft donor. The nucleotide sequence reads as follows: TGTGCCAGCAGCTACGGGACACCGGAAAAACTGTTTTTT. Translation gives CASSYGTPEKLFF.